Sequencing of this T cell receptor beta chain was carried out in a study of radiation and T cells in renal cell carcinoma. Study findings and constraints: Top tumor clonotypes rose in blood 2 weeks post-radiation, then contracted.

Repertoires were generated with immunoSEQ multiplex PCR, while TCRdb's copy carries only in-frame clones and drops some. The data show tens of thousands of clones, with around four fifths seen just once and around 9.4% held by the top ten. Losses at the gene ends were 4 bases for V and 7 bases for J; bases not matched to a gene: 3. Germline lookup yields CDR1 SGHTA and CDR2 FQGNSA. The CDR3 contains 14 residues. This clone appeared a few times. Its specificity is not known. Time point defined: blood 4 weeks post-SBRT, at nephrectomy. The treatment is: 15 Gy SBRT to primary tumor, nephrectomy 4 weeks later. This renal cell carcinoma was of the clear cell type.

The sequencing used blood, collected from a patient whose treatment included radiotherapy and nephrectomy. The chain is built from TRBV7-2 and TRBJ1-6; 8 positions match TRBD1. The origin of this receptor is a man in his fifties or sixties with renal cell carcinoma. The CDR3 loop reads CASSWTGWNSPLHF. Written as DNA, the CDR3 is TGTGCCAGCAGCTGGACAGGGTGGAATTCACCCCTCCACTTT.